Described below is a single T cell receptor (beta chain) sequence and its context. No antigen is known for it. A junction boundary mismatches the germline segment, possibly from a read error. General study results and limits: Tumor Treg TCRs overlapped most with tumor naive CD4+ cells.

TCRdb recomputed calls from the 5' RACE reads with MiXCR, one row per CDR3 protein. The top ten hold approximately 2.4% of the sample, which has around 34,000 distinct CDR3 sequences, 25% to 30% seen once. The CDR3 contains 14 residues. Germline CDR1 and CDR2: MNHNS and SASEGT. The sorted Tregs were CD4+CD25+CD127-/low cells. Source material: tumor-infiltrating Tregs sorted from the breast tumor. The genes are TRBV6-1 and TRBJ1-5; D unclear. This TCR came from a female donor with breast cancer. The CDR3 DNA is TGTGCCAGCAGTGATCGCAGGAGAAATCAGCCCCGGCATTTT. Its translation: CASSDRRRNQPRHF.